Below, 17 T cell receptor beta chains from the same sample are listed, as sequenced in a study of blood T cell repertoires in COVID-19. Only in-frame clones appear in the TCRdb table, and some are missing; sequencing was by immunoSEQ multiplex PCR. Of 200,000 to 250,000 clones in the sample, 84% were seen once. Specimen: peripheral blood. The source is an elderly woman with active or convalescent COVID-19.

This chain connects TRBV25-1 to TRBJ1-1, with 8 nucleotides matching TRBD1. The germline gives CDR1 MGHDK, CDR2 SYGVNS. V lost 6 bases to trimming and J lost 5 bases; unmatched junction nucleotides: 5. This CDR3 has 13 residues. CDR3 region: CASRGQGGTEAFF. CDR3 coding DNA: TGTGCCAGCAGAGGACAGGGTGGGACTGAAGCTTTCTTT.

This chain links TRBV5-4 with TRBJ2-3; 13 bases map to TRBD2. The CDR3 totals 16 residues. CDR1 and CDR2 (germline): SGHNT, YYREEE (reference sequence). J gave up 7 bases and V 4 bases, and 9 bases lay outside the gene matches. The chain's CDR3 is CASSSQGTSGENTQYF. The CDR3 DNA reads as TGTGCCAGCAGCAGCCAAGGGACTAGCGGGGAGAATACGCAGTATTTT.

This clone was detected only once. J is TRBJ1-2 and V is TRBV5-1, with D hard to call. With 0 bases removed from V and 8 bases from J, the gap between germline ends came to 17 bases. Germline assignment: CDR1 SGHRS and CDR2 YFSETQ. CDR3 length: 15 amino acids. This CDR3 reads CASSLVVQNLRGYTF. CDR3 in DNA: TGCGCCAGCAGCTTGGTTGTTCAGAACCTGCGGGGCTACACCTTC.

In its sample, this clone was seen once. The chain employs TRBV3-1 (or the pseudogene TRBV3-2) and TRBJ2-5, with a possible D match to TRBD1 (6 bases). Trimming pared 4 bases from V and 0 bases from J, leaving 18 bases between. CDR1 and CDR2 from the germline V gene are LGHDT and YNNKEL (reference sequence). The CDR3 is 17 residues long. The CDR3 coding sequence is TGTGCCAGCAGCCCTCGCACAGGGAAGGGGTACCAAGAGACCCAGTACTTC. Translation gives CASSPRTGKGYQETQYF.

The V and J genes are TRBV7-6 and TRBJ1-2; TRBD1 agrees at 8 bases. Germline V gene data show CDR1 as SGHVS and CDR2 as FNYEAQ. With V trimmed by 0 bases and J by 8 bases, 8 bases remained unmatched. This CDR3 comprises 15 residues. The CDR3 reads CASSLAPSGGEGYTF. The DNA for the CDR3 is TGTGCCAGCAGCTTAGCGCCTTCAGGGGGCGAAGGCTACACCTTC. The complete variable domain, with remaining parts taken from reference TRBV7-6 and TRBJ1-2, reads GAGVSQSPRYKVTKRGQDVALRCDPISGHVSLYWYRQALGQGPEFLTYFNYEAQQDKSGLPNDRFSAERPEGSISTLTIQRTEQRDSAMYRCASSLAPSGGEGYTFGSGTRLTVV.

The rearrangement uses TRBV29-1 and TRBJ2-7, with 11 bases lining up with TRBD1. The germline V gene encodes CDR1 SQVTM and CDR2 ANQGSEA. CDR3 size: 14 residues. Losses at the gene ends were 5 bases for V and 4 bases for J; bases not matched to a gene: 7. CDR3 amino acids: CSVSGQGALYEQYF. In DNA form, the CDR3 reads TGCAGCGTTTCCGGACAGGGGGCTCTATACGAGCAGTACTTC.

J is TRBJ2-7 and V is TRBV6-5; the match to TRBD2 covers 7 bases. The germline V gene encodes CDR1 MNHEY and CDR2 SVGAGI. The J segment lost 4 bases and the V segment lost 7 bases, leaving 10 bases of the junction unmatched. The CDR3 totals 14 residues. The chain's CDR3 is CASTPAGGGYEQYF. CDR3 in DNA: TGTGCCAGCACCCCAGCTGGGGGGGGTTACGAGCAGTACTTC.

This clone turned up a few times. V is TRBV5-4 and J is TRBJ2-7; 7 nucleotides agree with TRBD1. Per germline, CDR1 SGHNT and CDR2 YYREEE (reference sequence). There are 14 residues in the CDR3. V shed 5 bases, J shed 5 bases, and the junction held 10 bases outside the gene matches. This CDR3 is CASSPDRVRDEQYF. CDR3 nucleotides: TGTGCCAGCAGTCCCGACAGGGTCCGGGACGAGCAGTACTTC.

The V gene is TRBV30, the J gene TRBJ1-1; D perhaps matches TRBD1 (6 bases). Germline-derived CDR1 and CDR2 are GTSNPN and SVGIG (reference sequence). Trimming removed 0 bases at V and 7 bases at J, with 12 bases between. This CDR3 is built from 13 residues. Written as DNA, the CDR3 is TGTGCCTGGAGTGTAAACAGGGCCAATGAAGCTTTCTTT. This encodes CAWSVNRANEAFF.

This chain's CDR3 is CASSQDYREGATQYF. As DNA, the CDR3 is TGTGCCAGCAGCCAAGATTACCGGGAGGGAGCTACGCAGTATTTT. The chain employs TRBV4-2 and TRBJ2-3, with TRBD2 matching over 8 bases. The germline gives CDR1 LGHNA, CDR2 YNFKEQ. Unmatched junction bases numbered 7, after V lost 0 bases and J lost 8 bases. This CDR3 is built from 15 residues.

The chain is built from TRBV29-1 and TRBJ2-3, with D unresolved. CDR1 SQVTM and CDR2 ANQGSEA come from the germline V gene. CDR3 length equals 11 residues. Trimming removed 6 bases at V and 2 bases at J, with 6 bases between. In DNA form, the CDR3 reads TGCAGCGTCCCAATCACAGATACGCAGTATTTT. Encoded protein: CSVPITDTQYF.

The chain uses TRBV7-2 and TRBJ2-7; 11 nucleotides align to TRBD2. CDR3 length: 15 amino acids. V lost 5 bases, J lost 6 bases, and 9 bases stayed unmatched. Per the germline V gene, CDR1 is SGHTA and CDR2 is FQGNSA. CDR3 DNA: TGTGCCAGCAGCATTAGCGGGGGGGCTTTGGGCGAGCAGTACTTC. It yields the protein CASSISGGALGEQYF.

The chain has TRBV5-1 and TRBJ2-7; 9 bases align to TRBD2. CDR1 SGHRS and CDR2 YFSETQ come from the germline V gene. The CDR3 has 16 amino acids. V lost 0 bases to trimming and J lost 7 bases; unmatched junction nucleotides: 11. The CDR3 DNA follows: TGCGCCAGCAGCTTGGACCCTAGCGGGGTTTTGAGGGAGCAGTACTTC. Translated: CASSLDPSGVLREQYF.

V is TRBV19 and J is TRBJ2-1; 7 bases agree with TRBD2. This CDR3 is 16 amino acids long. The ends lost 6 bases at V and 4 bases at J; junction bases unmatched: 12. Germline values: CDR1 LNHDA, CDR2 SQIVND (reference sequence). The CDR3: CASSLLPGLLYNEQFF. The CDR3, as DNA: TGTGCCAGTAGCCTCTTACCGGGACTATTATACAATGAGCAGTTCTTC.

This rearrangement joins TRBV7-9 to TRBJ2-3; 8 nucleotides match TRBD2. CDR1 and CDR2 (germline): SEHNR, FQNEAQ (reference sequence). Trimming took 2 bases from V and 6 from J; bases not matched to a gene: 10. The CDR3 contains 16 residues. The DNA for the CDR3 is TGTGCCAGCAGCTTAAGGAAGCGGGGGCCGGGGGATACGCAGTATTTT. Encoded protein: CASSLRKRGPGDTQYF.

The rearrangement uses TRBV7-3 and TRBJ2-1, with 8 bases lining up with TRBD1. Germline V gene sequence: CDR1 SGHTA, CDR2 FQGTGA. CDR3 length equals 15 residues. Germline trimming cut 7 bases from V and 2 bases from J; bases unmatched to any gene: 7. For the CDR3, the DNA is TGTGCCAGCACCCCTACAGGGGGTCCCTACAATGAGCAGTTCTTC. It yields the protein CASTPTGGPYNEQFF.

The V and J genes are TRBV24-1 and TRBJ1-1; TRBD1 is a possible D gene (5 bases). The CDR3 covers 13 residues. CDR1 is KGHDR and CDR2 is SFDVKD in the germline V gene. V shed 5 bases and J shed 3 bases, with 9 bases lying between them. CDR3 DNA: TGTGCCACCAGTGGGGGGGTTTACACTGAAGCTTTCTTT. Translating it yields CATSGGVYTEAFF.